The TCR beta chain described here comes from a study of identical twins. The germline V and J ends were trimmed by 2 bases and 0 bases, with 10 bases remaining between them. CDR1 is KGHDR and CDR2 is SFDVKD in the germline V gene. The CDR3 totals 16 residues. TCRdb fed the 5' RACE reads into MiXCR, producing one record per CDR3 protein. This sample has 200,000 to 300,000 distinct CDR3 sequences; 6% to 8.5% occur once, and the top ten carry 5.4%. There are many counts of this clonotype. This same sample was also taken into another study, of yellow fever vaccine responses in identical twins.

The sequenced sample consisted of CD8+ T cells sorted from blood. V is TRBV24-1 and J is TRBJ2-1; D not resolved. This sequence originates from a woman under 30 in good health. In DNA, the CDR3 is TGTGCCACCAGTGATTCCCTCGGTTACTCCTACAATGAGCAGTTCTTC. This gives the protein CATSDSLGYSYNEQFF.